The T cell receptor beta chain described here comes from a study of blood T cell repertoires in COVID-19. Study background: Spain, Italy and the United States supplied samples that represented acute and convalescent COVID-19. T cells, B-cell-depleted T cells, or PBMCs provided the cDNA or gDNA that served as material.

The V gene lost 9 bases and the J gene lost 4 bases, with 13 bases spanning the gap. The CDR3 loop spans 13 amino acids. From germline, CDR1 is LNHDA and CDR2 SQIVND (reference sequence). Clinical histories supplied by participants themselves formed the basis of cohort assignment. Measured with immunoSEQ multiplex PCR; TCRdb has only the in-frame clones, and not every one. The sample lists fewer than 400,000 clones; roughly 90% were seen once. The sequence derives from a woman aged 18-35 years who had recovered from COVID-19. The chain couples TRBV19 to TRBJ1-5; D is perhaps TRBD1 (5 bases). The sample consisted of PBMCs or T cells enriched from blood (not recorded which). The CDR3 DNA reads as TGTGCCAGCGGAGGCGGGGGAAATCAGCCCCAGCATTTT. The encoded protein is CASGGGGNQPQHF.